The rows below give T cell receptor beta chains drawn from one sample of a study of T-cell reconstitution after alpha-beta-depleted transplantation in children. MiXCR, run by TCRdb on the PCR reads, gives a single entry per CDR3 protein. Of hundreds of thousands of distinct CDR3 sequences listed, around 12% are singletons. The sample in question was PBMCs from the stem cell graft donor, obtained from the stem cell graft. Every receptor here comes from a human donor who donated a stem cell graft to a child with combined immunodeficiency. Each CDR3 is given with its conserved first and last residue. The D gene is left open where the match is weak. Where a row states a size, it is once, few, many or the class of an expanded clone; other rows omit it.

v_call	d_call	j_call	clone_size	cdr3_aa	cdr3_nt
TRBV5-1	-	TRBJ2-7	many	CASSPSGGPSYEQYF	TGCGCCAGCAGCCCGTCGGGCGGGCCAAGCTACGAGCAGTACTTC
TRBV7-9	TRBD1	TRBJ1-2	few	CASSLGGTAGYTF	TGTGCCAGCAGCTTAGGTGGGACAGCTGGCTACACCTTC
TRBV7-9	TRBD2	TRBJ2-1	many	CASSYTSGGDNEQFF	TGTGCCAGCAGCTACACTAGCGGGGGGGACAATGAGCAGTTCTTC
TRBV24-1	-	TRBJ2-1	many	CATRRTMIEEQFF	TGTGCCACCAGGAGGACTATGATTGAGGAGCAGTTCTTC
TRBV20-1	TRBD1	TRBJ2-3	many	CSASPRQGAITDTQYF	TGCAGTGCTAGCCCCCGTCAGGGGGCTATCACAGATACGCAGTATTTT
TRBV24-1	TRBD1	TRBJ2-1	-	CATISPSGQGCDSYNEQFF	TGTGCCACCATATCACCCTCGGGACAGGGGTGCGATTCCTACAATGAGCAGTTCTTC
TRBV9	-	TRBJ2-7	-	CASSVGGYGVDEQYF	TGTGCCAGCAGCGTAGGCGGGTATGGGGTCGACGAGCAGTACTTC
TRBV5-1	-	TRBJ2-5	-	CASSERGTGGTQYF	TGCGCCAGCAGCGAGCGGGGGACAGGAGGGACCCAGTACTTC
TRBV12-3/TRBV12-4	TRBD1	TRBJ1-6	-	CASSLLMGQGNSPLHF	TGTGCCAGCAGTTTACTCATGGGACAGGGTAATTCACCCCTCCACTTT
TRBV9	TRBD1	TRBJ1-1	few	CASSVAGQWNTEAFF	TGTGCCAGCAGCGTGGCGGGACAGTGGAACACTGAAGCTTTCTTT
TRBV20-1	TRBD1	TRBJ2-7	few	CSAQTSGQGLYEQYF	TGCAGTGCCCAAACATCCGGACAGGGACTCTACGAGCAGTACTTC
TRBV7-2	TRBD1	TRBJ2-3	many	CASSPQGDPSTDTQYF	TGTGCCAGCAGCCCGCAGGGGGACCCAAGCACAGATACGCAGTATTTT
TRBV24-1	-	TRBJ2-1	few	CATSDWKAGGNEQFF	TGTGCCACCAGTGATTGGAAGGCAGGGGGGAATGAGCAGTTCTTC
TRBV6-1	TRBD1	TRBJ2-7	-	CASRTSGGVHEQYF	TGTGCCAGCAGAACCTCAGGGGGAGTCCACGAGCAGTACTTC
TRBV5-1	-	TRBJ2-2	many	CASYRVPGELFF	TGCGCCAGCTACAGGGTCCCCGGGGAGCTGTTTTTT
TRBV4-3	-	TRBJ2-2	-	CASSQDRAGGSNTGELFF	TGCGCCAGCAGCCAAGATCGGGCGGGCGGATCGAACACCGGGGAGCTGTTTTTT
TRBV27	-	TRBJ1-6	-	CASTSRGAFNSPLHF	TGTGCCAGCACCTCAAGGGGCGCCTTTAATTCACCCCTCCACTTT
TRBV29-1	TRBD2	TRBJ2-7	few	CSVEWRQATPLLAGAYGQYF	TGCAGCGTTGAATGGCGGCAGGCAACCCCACTTCTAGCGGGAGCTTACGGGCAGTACTTC
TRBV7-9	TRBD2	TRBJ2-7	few	CASSESSGNKQYF	TGTGCCAGCAGCGAAAGTAGCGGGAATAAGCAGTACTTC
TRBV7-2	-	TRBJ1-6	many	CASNRGQMESPLHF	TGTGCCAGCAACCGAGGACAGATGGAATCACCCCTCCACTTT
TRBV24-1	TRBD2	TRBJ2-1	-	CATSSGSSNEQFF	TGTGCCACAAGTAGCGGGAGTTCCAATGAGCAGTTCTTC
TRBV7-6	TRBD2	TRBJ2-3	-	CASSLGTSPTDTQYF	TGTGCCAGCAGCTTGGGGACTAGCCCGACAGATACGCAGTATTTT
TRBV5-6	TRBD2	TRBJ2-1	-	CASSFLREDNEQFF	TGTGCCAGCAGCTTTTTGCGGGAGGACAATGAGCAGTTCTTC
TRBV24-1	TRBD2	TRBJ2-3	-	CATSDSRAGGPTDTQYF	TGTGCCACCAGTGATTCACGAGCGGGGGGGCCGACAGATACGCAGTATTTT
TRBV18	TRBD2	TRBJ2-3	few	CASSPIPTSGSTDTQYF	TGTGCCAGCTCACCAATCCCGACTAGCGGAAGCACAGATACGCAGTATTTT
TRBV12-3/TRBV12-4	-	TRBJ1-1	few	CASRIRRNTEAFF	TGTGCCAGCAGGATAAGACGTAACACTGAAGCTTTCTTT
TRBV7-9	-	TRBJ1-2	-	CASSSPLSADNYGYTF	TGTGCCAGCAGCTCCCCTTTATCGGCAGATAACTATGGCTACACCTTC
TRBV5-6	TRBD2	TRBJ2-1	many	CASSLYGTSGLWEQFF	TGTGCCAGCAGCTTGTATGGGACTAGCGGGCTATGGGAGCAGTTCTTC
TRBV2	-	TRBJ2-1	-	CASTGNELFNEQFF	TGTGCCAGCACGGGGAACGAGTTGTTCAATGAGCAGTTCTTC
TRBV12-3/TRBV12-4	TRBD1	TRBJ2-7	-	CASSDRDSTYEQYF	TGTGCCAGCAGTGACCGGGACAGTACCTACGAGCAGTACTTC
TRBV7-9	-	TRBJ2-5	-	CASSSAGVGETQYF	TGTGCCAGCAGCTCAGCAGGGGTGGGAGAGACCCAGTACTTC
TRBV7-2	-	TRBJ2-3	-	CASSLNRDTQYF	TGTGCCAGCAGCTTAAATCGGGATACGCAGTATTTT
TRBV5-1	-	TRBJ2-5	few	CASSLGWDQETQYF	TGCGCCAGCAGCTTGGGGTGGGATCAAGAGACCCAGTACTTC
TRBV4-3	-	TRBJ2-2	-	CASSHDPGPSSTGELFF	TGCGCCAGCAGCCATGACCCGGGACCTAGCTCCACCGGGGAGCTGTTTTTT
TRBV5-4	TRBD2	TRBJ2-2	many	CASSFGLDRELFF	TGTGCCAGCAGCTTCGGACTAGACCGGGAGCTGTTTTTT
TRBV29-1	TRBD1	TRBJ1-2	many	CSADRGSLYGYTF	TGCAGCGCTGACAGGGGTTCTTTGTATGGCTACACCTTC
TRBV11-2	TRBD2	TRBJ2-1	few	CASSLAASGWNEQFF	TGTGCCAGCAGCTTAGCTGCTAGCGGGTGGAATGAGCAGTTCTTC
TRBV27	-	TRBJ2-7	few	CASTPHEGFYEQYF	TGTGCCAGCACTCCCCACGAGGGGTTCTACGAGCAGTACTTC
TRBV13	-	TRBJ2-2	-	CASSLKPGYGELFF	TGTGCCAGCAGCCTGAAACCAGGGTACGGGGAGCTGTTTTTT
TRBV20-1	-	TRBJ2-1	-	CSARDVGGHYNEQFF	TGCAGTGCTAGAGATGTCGGGGGGCATTACAATGAGCAGTTCTTC